The clone carrying this T cell receptor (beta chain) was found once. Antigen specificity is unknown. These data belong to a study of graft-versus-host responses after intestinal transplantation. Study conclusions and caveats: GvH clones surfaced in recipient marrow, some emerging earlier in ileum or blood. Early after transplant, HvG clones declined as circulating GvH clones peaked.

Repertoires were generated with immunoSEQ multiplex PCR, while TCRdb's copy carries only in-frame clones and drops some. The profile shows approximately 33,000 clones, 70% to 85% of them singletons. Germline CDR1 and CDR2: WSHSY and SAAADI. The CDR3 is 15 amino acids. V lost 8 bases to trimming and J lost 8 bases; unmatched junction nucleotides: 11. The sequenced sample was unstimulated CD8+ T cells sorted from spleen or lymph node cells, obtained before intestinal transplant. The chain recombines TRBV10-2 with TRBJ2-1, with TRBD2 matching over 11 bases. This clonotype was obtained from a human donor who received an intestinal transplant. CDR3 residues: CASEHTSGSLDEQFF. The DNA of the CDR3 is TGCGCCAGCGAACACACTAGCGGGAGTTTGGATGAGCAGTTCTTC.